This is a list of T cell receptor beta chains from one sample in a study of response to subunit inactivated influenza vaccine. From the RT-PCR reads, TCRdb called clonotypes with MiXCR, one entry per CDR3 protein. Here the sample spans 700,000 to 900,000 distinct CDR3 sequences, 21% being singletons. The sequences come from PBMCs from blood, collected about 5 days after vaccination. These receptors all come from a man aged 50 to 60 who received an inactivated influenza vaccine. Each CDR3 is given with its conserved first and last residue. Fields, in order: D gene, clone size, J gene, V gene, CDR3 protein, CDR3 DNA. The D gene is left open where the match is weak. Expanded clones get a size class; other rows say once, few or many, or leave the size out.

. | few | TRBJ2-7 | TRBV6-2/TRBV6-3 | CASKTGPSYEQYF | TGTGCCAGCAAGACAGGACCCTCCTACGAGCAGTACTTC
. | few | TRBJ1-1 | TRBV28 | CASSWDEVRAFF | TGTGCCAGCAGTTGGGACGAGGTTCGGGCTTTCTTT
. | many | TRBJ2-3 | TRBV5-1 | CASSLRGATDTQYF | TGCGCCAGCAGCCTCAGAGGGGCGACAGATACGCAGTATTTT
TRBD2 | . | TRBJ2-5 | TRBV9 | CASSAQLSGLAGRETQYF | TGTGCCAGCAGTGCACAGCTTAGTGGACTAGCGGGAAGGGAGACCCAGTACTTC
TRBD2 | . | TRBJ2-3 | TRBV10-3 | CATVSGGKTDTQYF | TGTGCCACTGTTAGCGGGGGGAAGACAGATACGCAGTATTTT
TRBD2 | . | TRBJ2-7 | TRBV9 | CASSGGLAGAREQYF | TGTGCCAGCAGCGGGGGACTAGCGGGAGCCCGCGAGCAGTACTTC
TRBD1 | many | TRBJ1-5 | TRBV28 | CASSLGQGHQPQHF | TGTGCCAGCAGCCTGGGACAGGGTCATCAGCCCCAGCATTTT
. | . | TRBJ2-1 | TRBV10-3 | CAISATELSYNEQFF | TGTGCCATCAGTGCTACAGAGCTCTCCTACAATGAGCAGTTCTTC
. | . | TRBJ2-6 | TRBV28 | CASSLGKDSGANVLTF | TGTGCCAGCAGTTTGGGAAAAGACTCTGGGGCCAACGTCCTGACTTTC
. | . | TRBJ1-2 | TRBV5-1 | CASSISAPNYGYTF | TGCGCCAGCAGCATTTCGGCACCTAACTATGGCTACACCTTC